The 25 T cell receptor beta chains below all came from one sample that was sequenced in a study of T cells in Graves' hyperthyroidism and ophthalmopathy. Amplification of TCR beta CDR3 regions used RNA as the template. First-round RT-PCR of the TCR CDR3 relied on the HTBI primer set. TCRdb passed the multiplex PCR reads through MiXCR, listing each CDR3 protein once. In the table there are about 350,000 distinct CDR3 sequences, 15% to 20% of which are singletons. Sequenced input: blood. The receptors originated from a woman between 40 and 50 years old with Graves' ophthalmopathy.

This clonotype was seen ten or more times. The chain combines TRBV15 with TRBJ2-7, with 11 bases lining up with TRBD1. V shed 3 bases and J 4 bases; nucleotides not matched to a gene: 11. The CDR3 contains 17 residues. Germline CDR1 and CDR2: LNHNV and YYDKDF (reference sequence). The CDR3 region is CATSSAWGTGGSYEQYF. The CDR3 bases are TGTGCCACCAGCAGCGCCTGGGGGACAGGGGGGAGTTACGAGCAGTACTTC.

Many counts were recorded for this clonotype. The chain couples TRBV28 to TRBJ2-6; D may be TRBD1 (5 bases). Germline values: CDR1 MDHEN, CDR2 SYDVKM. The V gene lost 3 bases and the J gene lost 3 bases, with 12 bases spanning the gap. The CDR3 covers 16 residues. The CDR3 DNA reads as TGTGCCAGCAGTTTTGCAGGGTGGTTTGGGGCCAACGTCCTGACTTTC. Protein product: CASSFAGWFGANVLTF. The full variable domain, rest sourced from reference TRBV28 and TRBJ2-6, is DVKVTQSSRYLVKRTGEKVFLECVQDMDHENMFWYRQDPGLGLRLIYFSYDVKMKEKGDIPEGYSVSREKKERFSLILESASTNQTSMYLCASSFAGWFGANVLTFGAGSRLTVL.

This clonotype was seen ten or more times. Here the CDR3 DNA reads TGTGCCACCAGCAGAGATCGGAAGGGCGTAGGGGAGCAGTACTTC. It codes for CATSRDRKGVGEQYF. The V gene is TRBV15, the J gene TRBJ2-7, with no clear D. Trimming removed 0 bases from V and 7 bases from J, with 16 bases in between. The CDR3 loop spans 15 amino acids. The germline CDR1 and CDR2 sequences are LNHNV and YYDKDF (reference sequence).

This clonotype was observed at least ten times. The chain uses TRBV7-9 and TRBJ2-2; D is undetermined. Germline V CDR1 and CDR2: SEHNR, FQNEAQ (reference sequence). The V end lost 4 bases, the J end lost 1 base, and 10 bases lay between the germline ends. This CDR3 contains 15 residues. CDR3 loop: CASSSPLVNTGELFF. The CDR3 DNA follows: TGTGCCAGCAGCTCCCCCCTCGTGAACACCGGGGAGCTGTTTTTT. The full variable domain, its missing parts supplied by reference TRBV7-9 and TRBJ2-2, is DTGVSQNPRHKITKRGQNVTFRCDPISEHNRLYWYRQTLGQGPEFLTYFQNEAQLEKSRLLSDRFSAERPKGSFSTLEIQRTEQGDSAMYLCASSSPLVNTGELFFGEGSRLTVL.

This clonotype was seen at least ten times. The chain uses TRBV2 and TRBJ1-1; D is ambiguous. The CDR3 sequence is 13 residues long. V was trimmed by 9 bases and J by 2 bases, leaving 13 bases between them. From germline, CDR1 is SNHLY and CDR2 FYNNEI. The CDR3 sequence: CARNTGRNTEAFF. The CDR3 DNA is TGTGCCAGGAATACGGGAAGAAACACTGAAGCTTTCTTT. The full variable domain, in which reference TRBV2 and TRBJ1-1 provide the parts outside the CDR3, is EPEVTQTPSHQVTQMGQEVILRCVPISNHLYFYWYRQILGQKVEFLVSFYNNEISEKSEIFDDQFSVERPDGSNFTLKIRSTKLEDSAMYFCARNTGRNTEAFFGQGTRLTVV.

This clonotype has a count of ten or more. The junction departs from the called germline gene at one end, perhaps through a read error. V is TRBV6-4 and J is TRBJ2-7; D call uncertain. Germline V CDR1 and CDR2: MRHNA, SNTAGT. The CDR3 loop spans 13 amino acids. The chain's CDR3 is CASSRQVPYGQYF. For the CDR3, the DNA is TGTGCCAGCAGTAGGCAGGTTCCTTACGGGCAGTACTTC.

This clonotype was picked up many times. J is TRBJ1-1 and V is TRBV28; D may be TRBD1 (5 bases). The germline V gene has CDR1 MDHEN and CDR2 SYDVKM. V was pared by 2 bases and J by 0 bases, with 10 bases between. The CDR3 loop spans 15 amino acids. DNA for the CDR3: TGTGCCAGCAGTTTAGATTGGGGGTTGAACACTGAAGCTTTCTTT. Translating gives CASSLDWGLNTEAFF.

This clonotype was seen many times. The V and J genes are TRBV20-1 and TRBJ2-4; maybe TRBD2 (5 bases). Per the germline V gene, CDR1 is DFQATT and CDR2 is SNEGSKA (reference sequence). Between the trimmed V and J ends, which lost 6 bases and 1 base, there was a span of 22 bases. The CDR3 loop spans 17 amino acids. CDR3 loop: CSARSGTPGRAKNIQYF. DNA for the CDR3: TGCAGTGCCCGGTCGGGAACACCAGGTCGGGCCAAAAACATTCAGTACTTC.

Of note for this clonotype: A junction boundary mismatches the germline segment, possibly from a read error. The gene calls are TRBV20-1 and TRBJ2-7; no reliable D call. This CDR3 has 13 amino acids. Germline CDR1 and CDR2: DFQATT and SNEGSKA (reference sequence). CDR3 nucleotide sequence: TGTAGTGCACGGGCGCTGAGCTCCTACGAGCAGTACTTC. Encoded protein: CSARALSSYEQYF.

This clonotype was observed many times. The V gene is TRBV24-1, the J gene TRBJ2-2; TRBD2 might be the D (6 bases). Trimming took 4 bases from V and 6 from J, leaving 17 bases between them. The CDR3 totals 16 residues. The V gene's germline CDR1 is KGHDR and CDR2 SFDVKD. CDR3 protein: CATSEASGERAGELFF. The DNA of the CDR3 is TGTGCCACCAGTGAGGCCTCGGGGGAGAGGGCCGGGGAGCTGTTTTTT.

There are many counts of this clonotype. The CDR3 DNA reads TGCAGTGCTGCCCTCCAGGGGGCCACTGAAGCTTTCTTT. Protein sequence: CSAALQGATEAFF. The chain recombines TRBV20-1 with TRBJ1-1; 8 bases match TRBD1. Trimming took 5 bases from V and 4 from J; bases not matched to a gene: 6. The CDR3 covers 13 residues. The germline V gene has CDR1 DFQATT and CDR2 SNEGSKA (reference sequence).

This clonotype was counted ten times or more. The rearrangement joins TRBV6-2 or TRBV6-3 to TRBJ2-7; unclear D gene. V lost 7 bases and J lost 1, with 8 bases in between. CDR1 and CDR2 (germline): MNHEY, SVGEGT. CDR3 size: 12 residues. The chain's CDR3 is CASTDTSYEQYF. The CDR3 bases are TGTGCCAGCACCGACACATCCTACGAGCAGTACTTC.

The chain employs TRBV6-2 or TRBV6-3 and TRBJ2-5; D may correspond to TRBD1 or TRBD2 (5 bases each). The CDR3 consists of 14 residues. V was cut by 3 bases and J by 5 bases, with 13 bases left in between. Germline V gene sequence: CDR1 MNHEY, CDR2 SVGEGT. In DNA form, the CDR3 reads TGTGCCAGCAGTTATCGGCAGGGAGCGGAGACCCAGTACTTC. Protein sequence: CASSYRQGAETQYF.

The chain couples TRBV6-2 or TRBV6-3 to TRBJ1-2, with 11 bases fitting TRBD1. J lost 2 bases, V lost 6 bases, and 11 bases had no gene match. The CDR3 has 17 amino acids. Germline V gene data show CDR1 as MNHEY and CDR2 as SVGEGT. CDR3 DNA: TGTGCCAGCAGCCGATGGACAGGGGGCAGAAGGAACTATGGCTACACCTTC. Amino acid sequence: CASSRWTGGRRNYGYTF.

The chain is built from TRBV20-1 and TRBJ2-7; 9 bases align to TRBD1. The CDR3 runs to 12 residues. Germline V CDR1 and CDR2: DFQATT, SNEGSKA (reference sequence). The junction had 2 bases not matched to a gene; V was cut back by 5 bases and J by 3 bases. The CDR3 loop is CSAQDRGYEQYF. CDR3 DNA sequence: TGCAGTGCTCAGGACAGGGGCTACGAGCAGTACTTC.

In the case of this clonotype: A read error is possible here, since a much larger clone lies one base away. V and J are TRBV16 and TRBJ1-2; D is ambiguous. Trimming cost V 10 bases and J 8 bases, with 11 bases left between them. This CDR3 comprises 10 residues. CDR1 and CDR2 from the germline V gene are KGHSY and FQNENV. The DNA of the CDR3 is TGTGCCATCAGAAGAGAGGGCTACACCTTC. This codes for CAIRREGYTF.

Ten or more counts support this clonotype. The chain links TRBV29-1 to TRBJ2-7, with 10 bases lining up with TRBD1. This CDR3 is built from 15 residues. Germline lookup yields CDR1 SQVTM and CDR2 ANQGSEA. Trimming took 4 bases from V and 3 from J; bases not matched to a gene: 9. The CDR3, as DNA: TGCAGCGTTGGAGGACCGGGACAGGGGAGCTACGAGCAGTACTTC. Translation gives CSVGGPGQGSYEQYF.

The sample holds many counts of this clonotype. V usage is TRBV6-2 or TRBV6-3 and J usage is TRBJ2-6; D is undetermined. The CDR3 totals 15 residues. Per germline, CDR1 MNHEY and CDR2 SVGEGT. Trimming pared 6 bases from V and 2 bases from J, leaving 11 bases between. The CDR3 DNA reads TGTGCCAGCAGGATGACGACTGCTGGGGCCAACGTCCTGACTTTC. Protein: CASRMTTAGANVLTF.

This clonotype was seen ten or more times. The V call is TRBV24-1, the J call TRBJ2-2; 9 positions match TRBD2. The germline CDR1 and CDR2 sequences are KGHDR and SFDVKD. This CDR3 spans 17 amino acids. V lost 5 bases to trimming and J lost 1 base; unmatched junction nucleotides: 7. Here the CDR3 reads CATSVVGAGGNTGELFF. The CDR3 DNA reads TGTGCCACCAGTGTCGTGGGAGCGGGAGGGAACACCGGGGAGCTGTTTTTT.

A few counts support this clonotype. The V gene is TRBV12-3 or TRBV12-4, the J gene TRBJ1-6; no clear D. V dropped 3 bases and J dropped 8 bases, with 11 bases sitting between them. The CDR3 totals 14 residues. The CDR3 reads CASSFGGLDSPLHF. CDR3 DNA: TGTGCCAGCAGTTTTGGTGGTCTGGATTCACCCCTCCACTTT.

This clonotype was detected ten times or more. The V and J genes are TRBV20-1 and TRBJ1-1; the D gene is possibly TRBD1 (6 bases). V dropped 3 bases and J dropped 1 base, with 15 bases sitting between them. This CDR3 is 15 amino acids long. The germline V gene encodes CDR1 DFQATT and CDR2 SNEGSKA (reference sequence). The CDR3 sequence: CSASGGVRPNTEAFF. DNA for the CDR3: TGCAGTGCTAGCGGGGGCGTTAGACCGAACACTGAAGCTTTCTTT.

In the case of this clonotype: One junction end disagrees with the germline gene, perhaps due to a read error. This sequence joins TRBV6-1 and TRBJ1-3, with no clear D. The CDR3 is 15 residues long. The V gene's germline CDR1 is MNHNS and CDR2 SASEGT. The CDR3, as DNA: TGTGCCAGCAGTGAATGGCTGATAGCTGGAAACACCATGTATTTT. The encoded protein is CASSEWLIAGNTMYF.

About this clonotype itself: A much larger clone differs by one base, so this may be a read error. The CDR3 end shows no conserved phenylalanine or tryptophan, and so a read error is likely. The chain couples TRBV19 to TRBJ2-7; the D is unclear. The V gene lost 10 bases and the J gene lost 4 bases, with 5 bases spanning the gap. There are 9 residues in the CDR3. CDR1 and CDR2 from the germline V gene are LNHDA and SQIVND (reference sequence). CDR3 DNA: TGTGCCACTCAATACGAGCAGTACCTC. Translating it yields CATQYEQYL.

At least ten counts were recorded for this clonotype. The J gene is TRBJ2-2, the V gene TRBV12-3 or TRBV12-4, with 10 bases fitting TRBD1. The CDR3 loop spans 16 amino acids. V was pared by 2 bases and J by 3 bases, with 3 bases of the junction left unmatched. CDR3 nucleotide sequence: TGTGCCAGCAGTTTAATGGGACAGGGGTACACCGGGGAGCTGTTTTTT. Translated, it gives CASSLMGQGYTGELFF.

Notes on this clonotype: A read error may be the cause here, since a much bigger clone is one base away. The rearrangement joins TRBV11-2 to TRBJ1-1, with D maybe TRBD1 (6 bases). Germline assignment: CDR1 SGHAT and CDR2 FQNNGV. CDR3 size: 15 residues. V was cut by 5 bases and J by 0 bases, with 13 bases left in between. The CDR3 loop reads CASSTTGIVNTEAFF. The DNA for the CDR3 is TGTGCCAGCAGCACTACAGGGATAGTGAACACTGAAGCTTTCTTT.